This entry describes one T cell receptor beta chain. Its antigen is unidentified. This specimen belongs to a study of PD-1 blockade in classical Hodgkin lymphoma. Overall study results and limits: Causes of the repertoire differences remain undefined, possibly disease activity or prior therapy. Diminished baseline TCR diversity has been reported in newly diagnosed patients relative to healthy donors.

Trimming removed 6 bases from V and 0 bases from J; junction bases left unmatched: 9. In germline, CDR1 is SNHLY, CDR2 FYNNEI. There are 16 residues in the CDR3. Sequenced by immunoSEQ multiplex PCR; TCRdb stores in-frame clones only, minus some. Here the sample spans approximately 45,000 clones, approximately 91% being singletons. Time point denoted: newly diagnosed, previously untreated cHL patient sample. PBMCs from untreated, newly diagnosed classical Hodgkin lymphoma were comparison samples. This chain uses TRBV2 with TRBJ2-3, with 7 nucleotides matching TRBD2. The specimen was peripheral blood mononuclear cells (PBMCs). This receptor was obtained from a human donor with classical Hodgkin lymphoma. The CDR3 is CASRRRLSGSTDTQYF. In DNA, the CDR3 is TGTGCCAGCAGGCGACGGCTTAGCGGGAGCACAGATACGCAGTATTTT.